The sequence of this T cell receptor (beta chain) was determined in a study of blood T cell repertoires in COVID-19. In the study overall: T cells, B-cell-depleted T cells, or PBMCs provided the cDNA or gDNA that served as material.

The germline V gene encodes CDR1 MNHEY and CDR2 SVGAGI. V shed 7 bases and J 4 bases; nucleotides not matched to a gene: 13. The CDR3 is 15 amino acids. Sequenced by immunoSEQ multiplex PCR; TCRdb stores in-frame clones only, minus some. The data hold approximately 210,000 clones, with 70% to 90% observed a single time. Input material: peripheral blood. The TCR comes from a man in his forties or fifties with COVID-19, enrolled during active disease. The V call is TRBV6-5, the J call TRBJ2-7; the match to TRBD2 covers 7 bases. The CDR3 spells CASTPLTGLRYEQYF. The CDR3, as DNA: TGTGCCAGCACCCCACTTACGGGACTAAGGTACGAGCAGTACTTC.